This T cell receptor beta chain originates from a study of blood T cell repertoires in COVID-19. Background on the study: Whether acute or convalescent, the COVID-19 samples came from the United States, Italy and Spain. Nucleic acid was either cDNA or gDNA, and it came from T cells, B-cell-depleted T cells, or PBMCs.

V lost 8 bases, J lost 2 bases, and 17 bases lay in between. Germline assignment: CDR1 LNHDA and CDR2 SQIVND (reference sequence). CDR3 length equals 15 residues. Source study methods: Amplification of reference gene primers provided the estimated nucleated cell counts. The method was immunoSEQ multiplex PCR; TCRdb's version includes in-frame clones alone and lacks a portion of them. The V and J calls and the clone size are those of that table, but D and trimming were determined from the DNA. The table has about 79,000 clones, around 90% seen once. V usage is TRBV19 and J usage is TRBJ2-3, with TRBD1 as a possible D gene (6 bases). The clonotype comes from a man in his forties or fifties with active COVID-19. The sample taken for sequencing was peripheral blood. CDR3 coding DNA: TGTGCCAGTTCGGAGCGACAGGCCTACACAGATACGCAGTATTTT. Its protein product is CASSERQAYTDTQYF.